This entry concerns a single T cell receptor (beta chain). The data derive from a study of blood T cell repertoires in COVID-19. For the study at large: PBMCs, B-cell-depleted T cells, or T cells provided the cDNA or gDNA that made up the material.

A Seattle source enrolled patients during active infection and followed them longitudinally. Sequencing was performed with immunoSEQ multiplex PCR; in TCRdb, only in-frame clones are kept and a portion is missing. The sample lists 250,000 to 300,000 clones; approximately 90% were seen once. V lost 2 bases and J 2 bases, leaving 17 bases between the germline ends. The CDR3 sequence is 16 residues long. Looked up from germline, CDR1 is SGHRS and CDR2 is YFSETQ. The V gene is TRBV5-1, the J gene TRBJ2-7; D is possibly TRBD2 (7 bases). This TCR derives from a woman between 45 and 65 years old with COVID-19, enrolled during active disease. Sequenced: peripheral blood. The chain's CDR3 is CASSFSGAGTTYEQYF. CDR3 coding DNA: TGCGCCAGCAGCTTCTCGGGGGCCGGGACTACCTACGAGCAGTACTTC.